This T cell receptor beta chain was sequenced during a study of T cell responses to AZD1222 COVID-19 vaccine. The CDR3 consists of 13 residues. Trimming took 4 bases from V and 6 from J, leaving 12 bases between them. Germline V lookup: CDR1 SGHVS, CDR2 FNYEAQ. The study, taken as a whole, reports: Epitopes outside B.1.351 and B.1.1.7 mutated regions reportedly drew nearly half of spike TCRs.

About this clone itself: What it binds is unknown.

Method: immunoSEQ multiplex PCR; TCRdb's copy keeps in-frame clones and lacks some. The table records fewer than 120,000 clones, roughly 93% of them present only once. This receptor was taken from an adult who received the AZD1222 COVID-19 vaccine. The source material was peripheral blood, sampled 28 days after the second AZD1222 dose. The chain has TRBV7-6 and TRBJ2-5; D not resolved. DNA for the CDR3: TGTGCCAGCAGCTGGGTGGAGAGGAAGACCCAGTACTTC. It translates to CASSWVERKTQYF. Looking up the rest from reference TRBV7-6 and TRBJ2-5 gives the full variable domain: GAGVSQSPRYKVTKRGQDVALRCDPISGHVSLYWYRQALGQGPEFLTYFNYEAQQDKSGLPNDRFSAERPEGSISTLTIQRTEQRDSAMYRCASSWVERKTQYFGPGTRLLVL.